The sequence of this T cell receptor (beta chain) was determined in a study of shared clonotypes between healthy human individuals. Details on this clone: Its antigen is as yet unknown.

Losses at the gene ends were 1 base for V and 4 bases for J; bases not matched to a gene: 6. CDR3 length: 16 residues. The germline gives CDR1 SGHDT, CDR2 YYEEEE. Study results and limitations: Among donors, clonotype sharing was expected to be affected by sequencing depth. Exclusively blood specimens were collected; tissue repertoires likely differ. The four-donor shared clonotypes exceeded non-shared clonotypes in generation probability, with non-shared ones scoring lower.

Sequenced by immunoSEQ multiplex PCR; TCRdb stores in-frame clones only, minus some. The profile shows around 700,000 clones, about two thirds of them singletons. The genes are TRBV5-6 and TRBJ2-3, with 10 bases lining up with TRBD2. The TCR was taken from a young woman in good health. The sequencing input was memory CD4+ T cells sorted from blood. Subset meaning: CD45RA-negative fraction. CDR3: CASSLFLAGVADTQYF. CDR3 nucleotides: TGTGCCAGCAGCTTGTTTCTAGCGGGAGTTGCAGATACGCAGTATTTT.